This T cell receptor beta chain was observed in a study of blood T cell repertoires in COVID-19. The overall study: From T cells, B-cell-depleted T cells, or PBMCs came the material, which was cDNA or gDNA.

This clone was seen more than once but under ten times. Enrolment of Seattle patients took place during active infection, and they were followed longitudinally. In the original analysis: Estimation of nucleated cell counts relied on the amplification of reference gene primers. Using immunoSEQ multiplex PCR, the repertoire was profiled, and TCRdb retains in-frame clones only, with some absent. That table is the source of V, J and clone size, and D and trimming were worked out from the DNA. Here the sample spans around 110,000 clones, 60% to 85% being singletons. CDR3 size: 13 residues. Germline V gene data show CDR1 as SEHNR and CDR2 as FQNEAQ (reference sequence). Between the trimmed V and J ends, which lost 6 bases and 2 bases, there was a span of 11 bases.

The sequenced sample consisted of peripheral blood. The TCR was taken from a man older than 75 with COVID-19, enrolled during active disease. The chain carries TRBV7-9 and TRBJ2-7; D remains ambiguous. The CDR3: CASSSITTYEQYF. CDR3 nucleotides: TGTGCCAGCAGTTCCATTACAACCTACGAGCAGTACTTC.